Each of the 8 T cell receptor beta chains below was sequenced from the same sample in a study of regulatory T cells in long-lasting Graves disease. CDR3-region Arm-PCR and iRepertoire HTBI primers produced the TCR beta libraries. TCRdb reprocessed the multiplex PCR reads with MiXCR, giving one entry per CDR3 protein. Of over 500,000 distinct CDR3 sequences detected, 15% to 20% appear once; the ten largest clones hold around 12%. As to time point: newly diagnosed GD, antithyroid drugs for less than 3 months. Researchers made the TCR library from RNA that was extracted from PBMCs. This sample was also put to use in a study of T cells in Graves' hyperthyroidism and ophthalmopathy.

The source was peripheral blood mononuclear cells (PBMCs), collected at new diagnosis, from a patient treated with antithyroid drugs. The receptor set was obtained from a man aged 18 to 30 with Graves disease.

This clonotype has a handful of counts. The chain is built from TRBV7-9 and TRBJ2-1; the match to TRBD2 covers 9 bases. This CDR3 region has 19 residues. The germline V gene encodes CDR1 SEHNR and CDR2 FQNEAQ (reference sequence). V dropped 5 bases and J dropped 8; count of bases not matched to a gene: 22. CDR3 bases: TGTGCCAGCAGCCGTCCCCAGGGGACTAGCCGGATTATTGTGGATGAGCAGTTCTTC. This encodes CASSRPQGTSRIIVDEQFF.

The CDR3 is CASRVGTGVQETQYF. The CDR3 DNA follows: TGCGCCAGCAGGGTCGGGACAGGGGTTCAAGAGACCCAGTACTTC. The chain recombines TRBV5-1 with TRBJ2-5, with 10 nucleotides matching TRBD1. The CDR3 sequence is 15 residues long. V was pared by 5 bases and J by 2 bases, with 6 bases of the junction left unmatched. The germline V gene encodes CDR1 SGHRS and CDR2 YFSETQ.

This clonotype was counted many times. The V gene is TRBV28, the J gene TRBJ2-1, with TRBD2 matching over 11 bases. The CDR3 extends over 19 amino acids. Germline assignment: CDR1 MDHEN and CDR2 SYDVKM. The J segment lost 7 bases and the V segment lost 5 bases, leaving 19 bases of the junction unmatched. CDR3 residues: CASSHQLAGVPMSWNEQFF. The CDR3 region has the DNA TGTGCCAGCAGTCACCAACTAGCGGGAGTCCCGATGTCGTGGAATGAGCAGTTCTTC.

The table lists this clonotype with many counts. The V gene is TRBV2, the J gene TRBJ1-5, with D tentatively TRBD1 (5 bases). The V end lost 6 bases, the J end lost 0 bases, and 12 bases lay between the germline ends. The germline V gene encodes CDR1 SNHLY and CDR2 FYNNEI. The CDR3 is made up of 15 amino acids. CDR3 coding DNA: TGTGCCAGCAGCCGGGGGATCTATAGCAATCAGCCCCAGCATTTT. This translates into CASSRGIYSNQPQHF.

This clonotype was seen more than once but under ten times. This rearrangement joins TRBV30 to TRBJ1-1; D is perhaps TRBD1 (5 bases). The CDR3 loop spans 13 amino acids. CDR1 and CDR2 (germline): GTSNPN, SVGIG (reference sequence). Trimming shortened V by 1 base and J by 11 bases, and 17 bases separated the two germline ends. The CDR3 region is CAWSASGGVYAFF. The DNA for the CDR3 is TGTGCCTGGAGTGCCTCCGGGGGGGTTTACGCTTTCTTT. Supplemented by reference TRBV30 and TRBJ1-1, the full variable domain reads SQTIHQWPATLVQPVGSPLSLECTVEGTSNPNLYWYRQAAGRGLQLLFYSVGIGQISSEVPQNLSASRPQDRQFILSSKKLLLSDSGFYLCAWSASGGVYAFFGQGTRLTVV.

This clonotype was counted ten times or more. This chain links TRBV7-2 with TRBJ2-5; 10 nucleotides match TRBD1. The last part of the DNA fits TRBJ2-1 better; the J call may be wrong. The length of the CDR3 is 15 residues. The germline V gene has CDR1 SGHTA and CDR2 FQGNSA. This chain's CDR3 is CASSSAGTGANEQFF. The CDR3 DNA reads TGTGCCAGCAGCTCGGCCGGGACAGGGGCCAATGAGCAGTTCTTC.

This clonotype was observed at least ten times. The V call is TRBV28, the J call TRBJ2-2; D is undetermined. V lost 11 bases to trimming and J lost 0 bases, with 13 bases between them. CDR1 is MDHEN and CDR2 is SYDVKM in the germline V gene. The CDR3 length is 14 residues. The CDR3 sequence: CACLGYANTGELFF. The CDR3 DNA sequence: TGTGCCTGCCTTGGATACGCGAACACCGGGGAGCTGTTTTTT.

This clonotype was seen ten or more times. The chain employs TRBV4-1 and TRBJ2-7; TRBD2 matches 12 bases. The CDR3 extends over 17 amino acids. CDR1 and CDR2 from the germline V gene are MGHRA and YSYEKL. J was trimmed by 3 bases and V by 0 bases; bases with no gene match: 6. CDR3 region: CASSQDRLAGGVYEQYF. CDR3 nucleotides: TGCGCCAGCAGCCAAGATCGGCTAGCGGGAGGGGTCTACGAGCAGTACTTC.